These 24 T cell receptor beta chains originate from one sample sequenced in a study of cytomegalovirus exposure and HLA in healthy donors. Researchers ran the PCR with 60 Vbeta and 13 Jbeta primers. TCRdb's table, derived via immunoSEQ multiplex PCR, lists solely in-frame clones and lacks some. The table records some 200,000 clones, around 80% of them present only once. The sample taken for sequencing was PBMCs. Receptors originate from a boy aged 2-9 years in good health and CMV-seronegative.

This sequence joins TRBV4-1 and TRBJ2-5, with D possibly matching TRBD2 (6 bases). V lost 4 bases, J lost 2 bases, and 23 bases lay in between. The CDR3 spans 18 residues. Germline V lookup: CDR1 MGHRA, CDR2 YSYEKL. CDR3 sequence: CASSLLEGPGGLQETQYF. In nucleotides, the CDR3 is TGCGCCAGCAGCCTCCTAGAGGGTCCTGGGGGGTTACAAGAGACCCAGTACTTC.

This clone has a single count. The rearrangement uses TRBV5-6 and TRBJ1-3; no firm D call. The V gene lost 0 bases and the J gene lost 0 bases, with 13 bases spanning the gap. Germline V gene lookup returns CDR1 SGHDT and CDR2 YYEEEE. The CDR3 covers 17 residues. The CDR3 sequence is CASSLDVRSFSGNTIYF. The CDR3 nucleotides are TGTGCCAGCAGCTTGGATGTTCGCAGTTTCTCTGGAAACACCATATATTTT.

This chain uses TRBV7-3 with TRBJ2-2; TRBD2 matches at 8 bases. Trimming at V came to 5 bases and at J to 3 bases, leaving 8 bases not matched to a gene. The CDR3 covers 16 residues. Germline V gene sequence: CDR1 SGHTA, CDR2 FQGTGA. DNA of the CDR3: TGTGCCAGCAGCCCAACGGGGGGGGCTGACACCGGGGAGCTGTTTTTT. Protein: CASSPTGGADTGELFF. The whole variable domain, filled in from reference TRBV7-3 and TRBJ2-2, reads GAGVSQTPSNKVTEKGKYVELRCDPISGHTALYWYRQSLGQGPEFLIYFQGTGAADDSGLPNDRFFAVRPEGSVSTLKIQRTERGDSAVYLCASSPTGGADTGELFFGEGSRLTVL.

The chain recombines TRBV19 with TRBJ2-2; D is uncertain. Germline CDR1 and CDR2: LNHDA and SQIVND (reference sequence). The V and J ends lost 3 bases and 2 bases respectively, with 10 bases between them. This CDR3 spans 15 amino acids. CDR3 in amino acids: CASSIPGFNTGELFF. The CDR3 DNA sequence: TGTGCCAGTAGTATCCCTGGCTTCAACACCGGGGAGCTGTTTTTT.

This clone has only one observation. The genes are TRBV5-4 and TRBJ2-3; 10 bases align to TRBD2. The trim removed 4 bases at V and 4 bases at J, leaving 9 bases unmatched. This CDR3 has 16 residues. Per the germline V gene, CDR1 is SGHNT and CDR2 is YYREEE (reference sequence). CDR3 sequence: CASSIASGRKADTQYF. The CDR3 DNA is TGTGCCAGCAGCATTGCTAGCGGGAGAAAAGCAGATACGCAGTATTTT.

In the case of this clone: The CDR3 does not close with the conserved phenylalanine or tryptophan, likely indicating a read error. No DNA is shown, since the ends of the CDR3 on it are uncertain; the CDR3 is the one TCRdb lists. The rearrangement links TRBV7-9 to TRBJ1-2; TRBD1, the table's D call, was not compared with the DNA. Germline V gene lookup returns CDR1 SEHNR and CDR2 FQNEAQ (reference sequence). Both ends counted, the CDR3 spans 14 residues. CDR3 sequence: CASSLGTGQGDFCI.

This sequence joins TRBV6-1 and TRBJ1-1; 8 bases align to TRBD1. V shed 5 bases and J 1 base; nucleotides not matched to a gene: 3. CDR1 and CDR2 (germline): MNHNS, SASEGT. The CDR3 runs 14 residues. The CDR3 loop is CASSIGQGNTEAFF. In DNA, the CDR3 is TGTGCCAGCAGTATTGGACAGGGGAACACTGAAGCTTTCTTT.

The genes are TRBV7-9 and TRBJ1-2; maybe TRBD1 (6 bases). V dropped 1 base and J dropped 4 bases, with 13 bases sitting between them. Germline V gene lookup returns CDR1 SEHNR and CDR2 FQNEAQ (reference sequence). This CDR3 is 15 amino acids long. The CDR3 region is CASSLEPGAPYGYTF. In DNA, the CDR3 is TGTGCCAGCAGCTTAGAGCCAGGGGCTCCCTATGGCTACACCTTC.

This chain connects TRBV7-6 to TRBJ2-5, with 12 bases matching TRBD2. The CDR3 consists of 21 residues. V was clipped by 1 base and J by 2 bases; unmatched bases: 17. In germline, CDR1 is SGHVS, CDR2 FNYEAQ. CDR3: CASSLGPYELAGGNLQETQYF. Written as DNA, the CDR3 is TGTGCCAGCAGCTTAGGTCCGTATGAACTAGCGGGAGGTAATTTGCAAGAGACCCAGTACTTC.

The count of this clone is one. The genes are TRBV9 and TRBJ1-3, with TRBD1 identical over 9 bases. CDR1 and CDR2 from the germline V gene are SGDLS and YYNGEE. The junction had 7 bases not matched to a gene; V was cut back by 2 bases and J by 4 bases. The CDR3 is 16 residues long. The CDR3 DNA sequence: TGTGCCAGCAGCGTCCGGACAGGGGCAACAGGAAACACCATATATTTT. Translated, it gives CASSVRTGATGNTIYF.

J is TRBJ2-1 and V is TRBV9, with 9 bases identical to TRBD1. The germline V gene has CDR1 SGDLS and CDR2 YYNGEE. The CDR3 extends over 16 amino acids. V lost 0 bases and J lost 3; bases outside the gene matches: 4. The CDR3 DNA is TGTGCCAGCAGCGTAGCTCGGACAGGGGACTACAATGAGCAGTTCTTC. Protein: CASSVARTGDYNEQFF.

Here the CDR3 reads CAWSVLGQGGYEQYF. The CDR3 DNA sequence: TGTGCCTGGAGTGTACTGGGACAGGGCGGTTACGAGCAGTACTTC. The V call is TRBV30, the J call TRBJ2-7; 9 bases align to TRBD1. CDR3 length equals 15 residues. In germline, CDR1 is GTSNPN, CDR2 SVGIG (reference sequence). The junction had 7 bases not matched to a gene; V was cut back by 0 bases and J by 4 bases.

The chain is built from TRBV6-4 and TRBJ2-3, with D unresolved. The germline V and J ends were trimmed by 2 bases and 4 bases, with 13 bases remaining between them. The V gene's germline CDR1 is MRHNA and CDR2 SNTAGT. The length of the CDR3 is 15 residues. CDR3 sequence (DNA): TGTGCCAGCAGTGACGAAGAGGCTGCAGCAGATACGCAGTATTTT. The encoded protein is CASSDEEAAADTQYF.

The chain couples TRBV18 to TRBJ2-7; D possibly corresponds to TRBD2 (6 bases). Deletions cut 6 bases from V and 1 base from J, with 13 bases between. Looked up from germline, CDR1 is KGHSH and CDR2 is LQKENI. The CDR3 spans 14 residues. DNA for the CDR3: TGTGCCAGCTCGGGGCAGGGAGGATCCTACGAGCAGTACTTC. Amino acids: CASSGQGGSYEQYF.

V usage is TRBV5-1 and J usage is TRBJ2-7, with 8 nucleotides matching TRBD2. The germline CDR1 and CDR2 sequences are SGHRS and YFSETQ. J lost 0 bases, V lost 2 bases, and 1 base had no gene match. The CDR3 has 14 residues. CDR3 DNA: TGCGCCAGCAGCTTTAGCGGGACCTCCTACGAGCAGTACTTC. Encoded protein: CASSFSGTSYEQYF.

The V and J genes are TRBV19 and TRBJ1-1, with TRBD1 matching over 11 bases. Trimming cost V 6 bases and J 3 bases; bases outside gene matches: 6. This CDR3 has 15 amino acids. CDR1 is LNHDA, CDR2 SQIVND, per germline (reference sequence). The CDR3 sequence is CASRDWTGGDTEAFF. The CDR3 bases are TGTGCCAGTAGGGATTGGACAGGGGGCGACACTGAAGCTTTCTTT.

In nucleotides, the CDR3 is TGTGCCAGCAGTGAACCGAGTCATAGCAATCAGCCCCAGCATTTT. It codes for CASSEPSHSNQPQHF. The genes are TRBV6-1 and TRBJ1-5; D ambiguous. The V gene's germline CDR1 is MNHNS and CDR2 SASEGT. The CDR3 has 15 residues. Deletions cut 2 bases from V and 0 bases from J, with 8 bases between.

The chain employs TRBV5-4 and TRBJ1-1; 7 positions agree with TRBD1. The V gene end was trimmed by 3 bases and the J gene end by 5 bases; junction bases not matched to a gene: 7. Looked up from germline, CDR1 is SGHNT and CDR2 is YYREEE (reference sequence). CDR3 length equals 14 residues. The CDR3 loop is CASSSRGYGTEAFF. The DNA for the CDR3 is TGTGCCAGCAGCTCCAGGGGGTATGGTACTGAAGCTTTCTTT.

The chain joins TRBV5-5 to TRBJ2-7, with a weak D call TRBD2 (6 bases). Germline CDR1 reads SGHKS; CDR2 reads YYEKEE (reference sequence). The V end lost 4 bases, the J end lost 3 bases, and 23 bases lay between the germline ends. This CDR3 is 17 amino acids long. CDR3 region: CASSPPLVTGLHYEQYF. CDR3 in DNA: TGTGCCAGCAGCCCCCCATTAGTCACGGGACTTCACTACGAGCAGTACTTC.

The V and J genes are TRBV5-6 and TRBJ1-2, with D perhaps TRBD1 (6 bases). Germline V gene sequence: CDR1 SGHDT, CDR2 YYEEEE. The V end lost 3 bases, the J end lost 0 bases, and 15 bases lay between the germline ends. The CDR3 runs to 16 residues. This CDR3 reads CASSSIQGSANYGYTF. CDR3 nucleotide sequence: TGTGCCAGCAGCTCAATACAGGGAAGCGCTAACTATGGCTACACCTTC.

J is TRBJ2-3 and V is TRBV10-3; TRBD2 aligns across 12 bases. V lost 7 bases to trimming and J lost 4 bases; unmatched junction nucleotides: 6. The CDR3 loop spans 15 amino acids. Germline CDR1 and CDR2: ENHRY and SYGVKD. The CDR3, as DNA: TGTGCCATCAATGGACTAGCGGGGACTCCAGATACGCAGTATTTT. Protein sequence: CAINGLAGTPDTQYF.

This CDR3 is CASSKGGNQPQHF. The CDR3 DNA is TGTGCCAGCAGTAAAGGGGGCAATCAGCCCCAGCATTTT. The rearrangement joins TRBV27 to TRBJ1-5; D is possibly TRBD1 (5 bases). V gave up 5 bases and J gave up 2 bases, with 7 bases separating them. The CDR3 extends over 13 amino acids. Germline loops: CDR1 MNHEY, CDR2 SMNVEV (reference sequence).

The rearrangement uses TRBV7-3 and TRBJ2-3; 7 nucleotides line up with TRBD1. Germline CDR1 SGHTA, CDR2 FQGTGA. V trimming: 2 bases; J trimming: 5 bases; junction bases outside the gene matches: 1. The CDR3 has 13 amino acids. In nucleotides, the CDR3 is TGTGCCAGCAGCTTAGACAGGGTAGATACGCAGTATTTT. This codes for CASSLDRVDTQYF.

Concerning this clone itself: Germline is not matched at one junction end, which may reflect a read error. The rearrangement uses TRBV4-1 and TRBJ1-2; perhaps TRBD1 as D (6 bases). The CDR3 runs to 14 residues. Per germline, CDR1 MGHRA and CDR2 YSYEKL. The CDR3 region has the DNA TGCGCCAGCAGCCAACCCCGGACAGACTATAGCTACACCTTC. Amino acid sequence: CASSQPRTDYSYTF.